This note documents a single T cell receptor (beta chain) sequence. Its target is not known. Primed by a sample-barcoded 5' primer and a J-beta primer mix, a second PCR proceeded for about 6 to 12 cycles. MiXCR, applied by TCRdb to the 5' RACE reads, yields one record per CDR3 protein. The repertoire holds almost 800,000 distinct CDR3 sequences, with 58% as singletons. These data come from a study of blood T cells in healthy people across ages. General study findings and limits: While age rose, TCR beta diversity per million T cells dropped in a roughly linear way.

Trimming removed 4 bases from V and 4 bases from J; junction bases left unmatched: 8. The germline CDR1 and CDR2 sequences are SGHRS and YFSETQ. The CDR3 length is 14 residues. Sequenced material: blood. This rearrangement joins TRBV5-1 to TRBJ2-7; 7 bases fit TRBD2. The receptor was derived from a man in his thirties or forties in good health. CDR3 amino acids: CASSRDYTPYEQYF. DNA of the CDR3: TGCGCCAGCAGCAGGGACTACACGCCTTACGAGCAGTACTTC. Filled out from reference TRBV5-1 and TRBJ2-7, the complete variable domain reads KAGVTQTPRYLIKTRGQQVTLSCSPISGHRSVSWYQQTPGQGLQFLFEYFSETQRNKGNFPGRFSGRQFSNSRSEMNVSTLELGDSALYLCASSRDYTPYEQYFGPGTRLTVT.